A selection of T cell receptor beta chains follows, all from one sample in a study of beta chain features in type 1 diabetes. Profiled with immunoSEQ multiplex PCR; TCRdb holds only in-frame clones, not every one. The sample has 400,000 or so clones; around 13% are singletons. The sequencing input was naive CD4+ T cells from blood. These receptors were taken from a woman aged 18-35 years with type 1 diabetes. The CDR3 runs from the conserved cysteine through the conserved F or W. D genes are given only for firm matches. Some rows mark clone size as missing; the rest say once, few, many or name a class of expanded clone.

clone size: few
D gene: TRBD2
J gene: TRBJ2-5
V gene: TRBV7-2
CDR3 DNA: TGTGCCAGCAGCTCCCGTGTAGCGGGGGGTTGGGAGACCCAGTACTTC
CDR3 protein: CASSSRVAGGWETQYF

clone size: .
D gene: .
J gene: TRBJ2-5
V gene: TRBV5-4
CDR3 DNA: TGTGCCAGCAGTCTGCGCCTCGGGGGTGGGGAGACCCAGTACTTC
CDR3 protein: CASSLRLGGGETQYF

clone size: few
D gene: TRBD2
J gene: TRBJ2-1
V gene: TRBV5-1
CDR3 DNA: TGCGCCAGCAGCCTCCAGCGGGGGAGCTCCTACAATGAGCAGTTCTTC
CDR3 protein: CASSLQRGSSYNEQFF

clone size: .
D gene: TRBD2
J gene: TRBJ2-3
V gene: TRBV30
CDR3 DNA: TGTGCCTGGAGTGTAGGCGGGAGCCACACAGATACGCAGTATTTT
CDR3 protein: CAWSVGGSHTDTQYF

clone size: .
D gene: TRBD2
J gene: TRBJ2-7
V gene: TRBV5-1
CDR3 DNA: TGCGCCAGCACAGCGGGGGACTTTCCCTACGAGCAGTACTTC
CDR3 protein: CASTAGDFPYEQYF

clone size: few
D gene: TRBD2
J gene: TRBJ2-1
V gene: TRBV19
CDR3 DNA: TGTGCCAGTATGGGAACTAGCGGGGGTGACTACAATGAGCAGTTCTTC
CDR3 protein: CASMGTSGGDYNEQFF

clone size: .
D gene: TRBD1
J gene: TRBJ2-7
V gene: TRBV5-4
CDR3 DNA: TGTGCCAGCAGCCAGGGGACAGGCTACGAGCAGTACTTC
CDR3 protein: CASSQGTGYEQYF

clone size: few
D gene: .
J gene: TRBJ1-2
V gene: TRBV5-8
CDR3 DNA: TGTGCCAGCAGCCGCGGGGTCGGAAAGATCTACACCTTC
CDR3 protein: CASSRGVGKIYTF

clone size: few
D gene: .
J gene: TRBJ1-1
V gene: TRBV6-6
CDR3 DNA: TGTGCCAGCAGTCCTGGGGACATTGAAGCTTTCTTT
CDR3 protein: CASSPGDIEAFF

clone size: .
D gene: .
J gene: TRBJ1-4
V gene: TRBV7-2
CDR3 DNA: TGTGCCAGCAGGCTAAGGGGGACGGGAGAAAAACTGTTTTTT
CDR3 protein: CASRLRGTGEKLFF

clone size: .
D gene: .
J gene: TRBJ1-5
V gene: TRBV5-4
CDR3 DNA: TGTGCCAGCAGCTTGGCCGGGCAGGGTCCCCAGCATTTT
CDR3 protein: CASSLAGQGPQHF

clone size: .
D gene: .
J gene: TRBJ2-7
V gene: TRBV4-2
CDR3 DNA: TGTGCCAGCAGCCAAGAGCCGGGCAGGGGCCTCCACGAGCAGTACTTC
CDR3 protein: CASSQEPGRGLHEQYF

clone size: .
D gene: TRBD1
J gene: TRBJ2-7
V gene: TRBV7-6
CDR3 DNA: TGTGCCAGCAGCCGCGACAGGGCTGGGGGCGAGCAGTACTTC
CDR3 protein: CASSRDRAGGEQYF

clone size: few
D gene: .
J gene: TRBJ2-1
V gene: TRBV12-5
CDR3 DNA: TGTGCTAGTGGTGCACTAGAAGGGAACAAACAGTTCTTC
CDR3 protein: CASGALEGNKQFF

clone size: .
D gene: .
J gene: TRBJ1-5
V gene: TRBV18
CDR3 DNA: TGTGCCAGCTCACAGAAGGGGGGCAATCAGCCCCAGCATTTT
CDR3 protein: CASSQKGGNQPQHF

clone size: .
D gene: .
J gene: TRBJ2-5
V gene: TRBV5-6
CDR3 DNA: TGTGCCAGCAGTTTTACTAGCCAAGAGACCCAGTACTTC
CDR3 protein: CASSFTSQETQYF

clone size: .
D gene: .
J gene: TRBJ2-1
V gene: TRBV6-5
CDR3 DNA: TGTGCCAGCGGGAATGTGGACAGGTTCTTC
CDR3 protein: CASGNVDRFF

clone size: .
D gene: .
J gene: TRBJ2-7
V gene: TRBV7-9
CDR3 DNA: TGTGCCAGCAGCTTCGCCTACGAGCAGTACTTC
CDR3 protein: CASSFAYEQYF

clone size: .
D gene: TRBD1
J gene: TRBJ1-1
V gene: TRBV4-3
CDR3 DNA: TGCGCCAGCAGCCAACCCGACAGGGATGGGGCTGAAGCTTTCTTT
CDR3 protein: CASSQPDRDGAEAFF

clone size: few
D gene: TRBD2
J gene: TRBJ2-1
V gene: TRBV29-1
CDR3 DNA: TGCAGCGTCCACAGCAGGCTAGCGGTAAATGAGCAGTTCTTC
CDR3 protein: CSVHSRLAVNEQFF

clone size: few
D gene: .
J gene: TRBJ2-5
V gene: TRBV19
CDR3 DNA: TGTGCCAGTGGAGGGGAGCGTCGAGAGACCCAGTACTTC
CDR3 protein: CASGGERRETQYF

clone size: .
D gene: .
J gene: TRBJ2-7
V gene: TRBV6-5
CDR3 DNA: TGTGCCAGCAGTTACTCGTACGGGAGTTACGAGCAGTACTTC
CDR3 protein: CASSYSYGSYEQYF

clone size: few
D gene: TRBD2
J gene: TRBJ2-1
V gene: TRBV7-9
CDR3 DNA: TGTGCCAGCAGCTGGACTAGCGGGAGGGCCAATGAGCAGTTCTTC
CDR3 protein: CASSWTSGRANEQFF

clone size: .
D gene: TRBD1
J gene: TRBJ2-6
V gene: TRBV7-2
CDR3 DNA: TGTGCCAGCAGCTCCCGGACAGGGGCTGGGGCCAACGTCCTGACTTTC
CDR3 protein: CASSSRTGAGANVLTF

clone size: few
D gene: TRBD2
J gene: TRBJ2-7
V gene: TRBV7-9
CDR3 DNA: TGTGCCAGCAGCTTAGATGATCCTAGCGGGAGTCTCCACGAGCAGTACTTC
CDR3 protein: CASSLDDPSGSLHEQYF

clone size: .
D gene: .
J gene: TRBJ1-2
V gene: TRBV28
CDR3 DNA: TGTGCCAGCAGTTTCGGGGATCAGGACTATGGCTACACCTTC
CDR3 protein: CASSFGDQDYGYTF

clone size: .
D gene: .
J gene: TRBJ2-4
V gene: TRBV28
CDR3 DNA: TGTGCCAGCAGTTTAACGGGAACCAAAAACATTCAGTACTTC
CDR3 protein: CASSLTGTKNIQYF

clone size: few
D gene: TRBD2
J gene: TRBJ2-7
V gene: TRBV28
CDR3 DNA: TGTGCCAGCAGCCGGGACTACTCGGCCTACGAGCAGTACTTC
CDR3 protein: CASSRDYSAYEQYF

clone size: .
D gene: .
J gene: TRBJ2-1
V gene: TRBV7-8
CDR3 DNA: TGTGCCAGCAGCTTAGAAAGAGGGAGAGGGGAGCAGTTCTTC
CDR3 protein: CASSLERGRGEQFF

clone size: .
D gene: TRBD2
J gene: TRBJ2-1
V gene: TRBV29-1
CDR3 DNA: TGCAGCGTTAATCAGCGGGGGGGCTACAATGAGCAGTTCTTC
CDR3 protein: CSVNQRGGYNEQFF

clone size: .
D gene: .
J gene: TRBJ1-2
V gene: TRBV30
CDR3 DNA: TGTGCCTGGAGTAGTAGGGGCGGGGACCTTAACTATGGCTACACCTTC
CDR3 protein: CAWSSRGGDLNYGYTF

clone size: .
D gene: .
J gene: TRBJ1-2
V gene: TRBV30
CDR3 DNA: TGTGCCTGGAAAGGCGGGAAAACTTATGGCTACACCTTC
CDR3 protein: CAWKGGKTYGYTF

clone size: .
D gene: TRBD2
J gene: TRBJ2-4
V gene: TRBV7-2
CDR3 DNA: TGTGCCAGCAGCCCGCCTAGCGGGGGGGCCGGAAACATTCAGTACTTC
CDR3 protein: CASSPPSGGAGNIQYF

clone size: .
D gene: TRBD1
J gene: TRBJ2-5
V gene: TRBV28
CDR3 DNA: TGTGCCAGCACAGGGGGCTATGGAGAGACCCAGTACTTC
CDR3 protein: CASTGGYGETQYF

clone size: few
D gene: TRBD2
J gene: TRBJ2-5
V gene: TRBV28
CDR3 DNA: TGTGCCAGCAGTTTCCGCGGGGGGGCCAGGCAGACCCAGTACTTC
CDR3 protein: CASSFRGGARQTQYF

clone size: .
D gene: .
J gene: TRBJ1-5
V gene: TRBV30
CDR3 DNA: TGTGCCTGGAGTGGCGGCGCGGGGCCTACGGGTCAGCCCCAGCATTTT
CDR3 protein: CAWSGGAGPTGQPQHF

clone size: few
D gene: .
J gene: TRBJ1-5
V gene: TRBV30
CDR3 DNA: TGTGCCTGGAGCGGGGGTCAGGGAGGCGGCACCTATCAGCCCCAGCATTTT
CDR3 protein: CAWSGGQGGGTYQPQHF

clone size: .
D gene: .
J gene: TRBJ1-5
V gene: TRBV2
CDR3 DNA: TGTGCCAGCACCGAGGCAGTCCAGAATCAGCCCCAGCATTTT
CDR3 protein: CASTEAVQNQPQHF

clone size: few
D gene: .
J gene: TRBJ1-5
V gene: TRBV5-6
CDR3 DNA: TGTGCCAGCAGCTCGATGGACAGACCTAATCAGCCCCAGCATTTT
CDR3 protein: CASSSMDRPNQPQHF

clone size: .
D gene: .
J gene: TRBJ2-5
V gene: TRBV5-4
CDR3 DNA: TGTGCCAGCAGCGCGGTCGATGGGGAGACCCAGTACTTC
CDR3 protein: CASSAVDGETQYF

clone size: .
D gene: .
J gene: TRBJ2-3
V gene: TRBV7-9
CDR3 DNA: TGTGCCAGCAGCCTCACGGTGGTCCCCACAGATACGCAGTATTTT
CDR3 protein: CASSLTVVPTDTQYF

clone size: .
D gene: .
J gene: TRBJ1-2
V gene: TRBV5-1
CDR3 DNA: TGCGCCAGCAGCTTGAGTAAAACAGGGCAGTACTATGGCTACACCTTC
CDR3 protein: CASSLSKTGQYYGYTF

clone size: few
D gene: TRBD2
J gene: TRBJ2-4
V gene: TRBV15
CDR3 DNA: TGTGCCACCAGCGCAAGACTAGCGGGGGACGTCAAAAACATTCAGTACTTC
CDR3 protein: CATSARLAGDVKNIQYF

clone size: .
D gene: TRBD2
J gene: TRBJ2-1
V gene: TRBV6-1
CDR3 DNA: TGTGCCAGCAGTGCTACTAGCGGTTACAATGAGCAGTTCTTC
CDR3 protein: CASSATSGYNEQFF

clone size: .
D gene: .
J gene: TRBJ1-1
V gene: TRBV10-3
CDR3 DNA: TGTGCCATCAGTGAGTCCGGGTCCACTGAAGCTTTCTTT
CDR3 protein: CAISESGSTEAFF

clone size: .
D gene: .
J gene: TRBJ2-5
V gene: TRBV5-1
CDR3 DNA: TGCGCCAGCAGCGCGGGACTCCATCAAGAGACCCAGTACTTC
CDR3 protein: CASSAGLHQETQYF

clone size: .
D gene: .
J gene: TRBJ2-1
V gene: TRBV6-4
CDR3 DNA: TGTGCCAGCAGTGACTTCCTTAGCACTGAGCAGTTCTTC
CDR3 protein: CASSDFLSTEQFF

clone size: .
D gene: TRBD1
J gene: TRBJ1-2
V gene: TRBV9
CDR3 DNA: TGTGCCAGCAGCCCGACAGGGAAGAACTATGGCTACACCTTC
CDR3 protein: CASSPTGKNYGYTF

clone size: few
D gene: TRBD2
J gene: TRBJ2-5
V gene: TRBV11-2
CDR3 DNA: TGTGCCAGCAGCGCTAGCGGGGCCTTGGAGACCCAGTACTTC
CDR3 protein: CASSASGALETQYF